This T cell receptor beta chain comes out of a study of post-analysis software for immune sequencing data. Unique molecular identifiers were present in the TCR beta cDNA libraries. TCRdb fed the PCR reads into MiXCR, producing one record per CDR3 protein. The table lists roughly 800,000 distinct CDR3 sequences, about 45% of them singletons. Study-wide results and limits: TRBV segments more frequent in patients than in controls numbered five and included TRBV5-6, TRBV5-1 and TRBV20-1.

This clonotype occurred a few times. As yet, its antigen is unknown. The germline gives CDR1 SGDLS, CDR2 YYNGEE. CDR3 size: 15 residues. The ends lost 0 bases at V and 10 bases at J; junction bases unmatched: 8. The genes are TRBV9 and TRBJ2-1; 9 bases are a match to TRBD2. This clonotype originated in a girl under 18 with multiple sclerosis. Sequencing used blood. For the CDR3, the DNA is TGTGCCAGCAGCGTAGTAGCTAGCGGGATGCGAGAGCAGTTCTTC. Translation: CASSVVASGMREQFF. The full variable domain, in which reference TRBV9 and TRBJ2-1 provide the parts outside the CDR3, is DSGVTQTPKHLITATGQRVTLRCSPRSGDLSVYWYQQSLDQGLQFLIQYYNGEERAKGNILERFSAQQFPDLHSELNLSSLELGDSALYFCASSVVASGMREQFFGPGTRLTVL.